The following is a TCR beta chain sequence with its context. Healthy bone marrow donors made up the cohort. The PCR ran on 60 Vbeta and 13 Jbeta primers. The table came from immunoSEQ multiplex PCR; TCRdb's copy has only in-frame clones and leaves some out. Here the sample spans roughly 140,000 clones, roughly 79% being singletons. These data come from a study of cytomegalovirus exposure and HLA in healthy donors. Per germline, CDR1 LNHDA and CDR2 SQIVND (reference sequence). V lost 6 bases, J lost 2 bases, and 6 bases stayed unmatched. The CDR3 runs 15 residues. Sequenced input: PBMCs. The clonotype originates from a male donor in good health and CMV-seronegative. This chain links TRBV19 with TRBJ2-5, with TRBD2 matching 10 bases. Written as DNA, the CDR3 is TGTGCCAGTAGAGGACTAGCGGTAGAACAAGAGACCCAGTACTTC. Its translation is CASRGLAVEQETQYF.